This note documents a single T cell receptor (beta chain) sequence. Its antigen remains unknown. Sequencing used immunoSEQ v3.0 at survey level. The protocol was immunoSEQ multiplex PCR, while the TCRdb copy is restricted to in-frame clones and leaves out a portion. The repertoire holds more than 20,000 clones, with under 85% as singletons. There were about 1-11 million cryopreserved PBMC in the samples before DNA extraction. The data were taken from a study of long-term antiretroviral therapy in people with HIV. General study results and limits: For ART adherence, viral resistance and therapy changes, no data were available.

This CDR3 is 12 amino acids long. V lost 1 base to trimming and J lost 4 bases, with 4 bases between them. Per germline, CDR1 MGHRA and CDR2 YSYEKL. The J gene is TRBJ1-1, the V gene TRBV4-1; D unclear. The source is a man between 45 and 60 years old with HIV. This material consisted of unsorted PBMCs, taken 0.4 years after starting antiretroviral therapy. In DNA form, the CDR3 reads TGCGCCAGCAGCCAAGTGGCCACTGAAGCTTTCTTT. Its translation is CASSQVATEAFF.